These T cell receptor beta chains were read from a single sample in a study of CD4 T cells in relation to SARS-CoV-2 and coronaviruses. Which antigens these TCRs recognize remains unknown. TCRdb's table, derived via immunoSEQ multiplex PCR, lists solely in-frame clones and lacks some. The data show about 41,000 clones, 82% seen once. Sequenced input: naive CD4+ T cells from PBMCs, cultured in vitro. These receptors originate from an adult with COVID-19. Both conserved end residues are part of each CDR3. Each record gives: D gene, V gene, clone size, J gene, CDR3 protein, CDR3 DNA. D genes are given only for firm matches. The listing skips clone size in some rows; elsewhere it reads once, few, many or a size class.

.	TRBV4-1	.	TRBJ2-1	CASSQEVNKVGYSRQPNEQFF	TGCGCCAGCAGCCAAGAGGTTAATAAAGTCGGTTACTCTCGACAACCCAATGAGCAGTTCTTC
.	TRBV20-1	.	TRBJ2-6	CSASRGVSGANVLTF	TGCAGTGCTAGTAGGGGAGTCTCTGGGGCCAACGTCCTGACTTTC
TRBD1	TRBV19	few	TRBJ1-6	CASSKRQGDNSPLHF	TGTGCCAGTAGCAAGCGGCAGGGGGATAATTCACCCCTCCACTTT
.	TRBV4-3	.	TRBJ1-5	CASSPGGDSNQPQHF	TGCGCCAGCAGCCCTGGCGGGGACAGCAATCAGCCCCAGCATTTT
.	TRBV3-1/TRBV3-2	.	TRBJ2-1	CASSQVSLVNEQFF	TGTGCCAGCAGCCAAGTGTCACTAGTCAATGAGCAGTTCTTC
TRBD2	TRBV6-1	.	TRBJ2-7	CASSDTGLAGLEQYF	TGTGCCAGCAGTGATACGGGACTAGCGGGACTCGAGCAGTACTTC
TRBD2	TRBV11-2	.	TRBJ2-5	CASSPRTSGRAWQETQYF	TGTGCCAGCAGCCCGAGGACTAGCGGGAGGGCCTGGCAAGAGACCCAGTACTTC
.	TRBV5-1	once	TRBJ2-6	CASSLGDLYSGANVLTF	TGCGCCAGCAGCTTGGGGGACCTGTACTCTGGGGCCAACGTCCTGACTTTC
TRBD1	TRBV5-5	few	TRBJ2-7	CASSLRDSSYEQYF	TGTGCCAGCAGCTTGAGGGACAGCTCCTACGAGCAGTACTTC
.	TRBV4-2	.	TRBJ1-6	CASSPFLTELGQSPLHF	TGTGCCAGCAGCCCCTTCCTGACAGAACTCGGACAATCACCCCTCCACTTT
.	TRBV5-1	.	TRBJ2-3	CASSSATTDTQYF	TGCGCCAGCAGCTCCGCAACAACAGATACGCAGTATTTT
.	TRBV6-2/TRBV6-3	.	TRBJ1-5	CASSALNREQPQHF	TGTGCCAGCAGCGCATTAAACAGGGAACAGCCCCAGCATTTT
TRBD1	TRBV2	.	TRBJ1-5	CASSETGFEPQHF	TGTGCCAGCAGTGAGACAGGGTTTGAGCCCCAGCATTTT
.	TRBV10-3	once	TRBJ2-1	CAISEGRRDEQFF	TGTGCCATCAGTGAGGGCAGGAGGGATGAGCAGTTCTTC
TRBD1	TRBV28	.	TRBJ1-5	CASRTGGAGNQPQHF	TGTGCCAGCAGAACAGGGGGCGCCGGCAATCAGCCCCAGCATTTT
TRBD2	TRBV30	.	TRBJ2-1	CAWSPRLAGSPEQFF	TGTGCCTGGAGTCCGCGACTAGCGGGTTCCCCTGAGCAGTTCTTC
TRBD2	TRBV6-5	.	TRBJ2-3	CASSYSAGGSDTQYF	TGTGCCAGCAGTTACTCGGCGGGGGGCTCAGATACGCAGTATTTT
.	TRBV18	.	TRBJ2-7	CASSPRVTYSSYEQYF	TGTGCCAGCTCACCACGAGTTACCTACAGCTCCTACGAGCAGTACTTC
.	TRBV3-1/TRBV3-2	.	TRBJ2-7	CASSQSQYEQYF	TGTGCCAGCAGCCAAAGTCAATACGAGCAGTACTTC
TRBD1	TRBV19	.	TRBJ2-7	CASSIDSNLGTGGNYEQYF	TGTGCCAGTAGTATAGACTCGAATTTAGGTACAGGGGGGAACTACGAGCAGTACTTC
TRBD2	TRBV20-1	.	TRBJ2-1	CSASMGTSGHNEQFF	TGCAGTGCTAGTATGGGGACTAGCGGACACAATGAGCAGTTCTTC
.	TRBV7-9	few	TRBJ2-1	CASSATGGVYNEQFF	TGTGCCAGCAGCGCAACTGGAGGGGTGTACAATGAGCAGTTCTTC
.	TRBV11-2	few	TRBJ1-3	CASSPLRGSGNTIYF	TGTGCCAGCAGCCCCCTCAGGGGTTCTGGAAACACCATATATTTT
TRBD2	TRBV30	once	TRBJ2-7	CAWGRTSGLYEQYF	TGTGCCTGGGGCCGGACTAGCGGCCTCTACGAGCAGTACTTC
.	TRBV19	.	TRBJ2-5	CASSEVGQGGQETQYF	TGTGCCAGTAGTGAGGTGGGGCAGGGGGGACAAGAGACCCAGTACTTC
.	TRBV4-3	.	TRBJ2-3	CASSQEPGTWGTQYF	TGCGCCAGCAGCCAAGAACCGGGGACTTGGGGTACGCAGTATTTT
.	TRBV5-8	.	TRBJ2-5	CASSLGASETQYF	TGTGCCAGCAGCTTGGGGGCCTCAGAGACCCAGTACTTC
TRBD2	TRBV6-4	.	TRBJ2-7	CASSAVAGKNYEQYF	TGTGCCAGCAGTGCGGTAGCGGGAAAGAACTACGAGCAGTACTTC
TRBD2	TRBV20-1	.	TRBJ2-1	CSASLGLAGGPSYNEQFF	TGCAGTGCTAGTTTAGGCCTAGCGGGAGGGCCCTCCTACAATGAGCAGTTCTTC
TRBD1	TRBV23-1	.	TRBJ2-7	CASRFLRTGIYEQYF	TGCGCCAGCAGATTTTTGCGGACAGGGATCTACGAGCAGTACTTC
TRBD1	TRBV18	.	TRBJ2-7	CASSPQGASEQYF	TGTGCCAGCTCACCCCAGGGGGCGAGCGAGCAGTACTTC
TRBD2	TRBV2	.	TRBJ2-5	CASSNGLAGGGETQYF	TGTGCCAGCAGCAACGGACTAGCGGGAGGGGGAGAGACCCAGTACTTC
.	TRBV6-5	.	TRBJ2-5	CASSPAVGDLAQYF	TGTGCCAGCAGCCCGGCGGTTGGGGACCTGGCCCAGTACTTC
.	TRBV11-2	.	TRBJ1-2	CASSPGRQYGYTF	TGTGCCAGCAGCCCCGGGAGGCAGTATGGCTACACCTTC
.	TRBV4-2	once	TRBJ2-3	CASSQAKSSTDTQYF	TGTGCCAGCAGCCAAGCCAAATCTAGCACAGATACGCAGTATTTT
.	TRBV27	.	TRBJ2-7	CASSFGHEQYF	TGTGCCAGCAGTTTCGGCCACGAGCAGTACTTC
.	TRBV28	.	TRBJ2-7	CATGSGSYEQYF	TGTGCTACGGGCAGTGGGTCCTACGAGCAGTACTTC
.	TRBV18	.	TRBJ2-3	CASSPNTDTQYF	TGTGCCAGCTCACCAAACACAGATACGCAGTATTTT
.	TRBV5-4	.	TRBJ2-3	CASSFSRPTDTQYF	TGTGCCAGCAGTTTTTCGAGACCCACAGATACGCAGTATTTT
.	TRBV5-1	.	TRBJ2-1	CASGTSFGATGGEQFF	TGCGCCAGCGGGACTTCGTTTGGAGCGACTGGGGGTGAGCAGTTCTTC
.	TRBV5-1	once	TRBJ2-3	CASSLGAVITDTQYF	TGCGCCAGCAGCTTGGGTGCGGTTATCACAGATACGCAGTATTTT
TRBD1	TRBV19	.	TRBJ2-2	CASRDRGPGPGELFF	TGTGCCAGTAGGGACAGGGGCCCCGGGCCCGGGGAGCTGTTTTTT
TRBD1	TRBV29-1	.	TRBJ2-5	CSVVQGAWETQYF	TGCAGCGTTGTGCAGGGGGCTTGGGAGACCCAGTACTTC
TRBD1	TRBV4-1	.	TRBJ1-4	CASSQDKGTEEKLFF	TGCGCCAGCAGCCAAGATAAAGGGACAGAAGAAAAACTGTTTTTT
TRBD2	TRBV9	.	TRBJ2-3	CASSFTSGSPDTQYF	TGTGCCAGCAGCTTTACTAGCGGGAGCCCAGATACGCAGTATTTT
.	TRBV5-6	.	TRBJ2-1	CASSSTGATFHNEQFF	TGTGCCAGCAGCTCCACCGGGGCCACCTTCCACAATGAGCAGTTCTTC
TRBD2	TRBV4-2	.	TRBJ2-3	CASSQGLAGGPSTDTQYF	TGTGCCAGCAGCCAAGGACTAGCGGGAGGGCCTAGCACAGATACGCAGTATTTT
.	TRBV7-9	.	TRBJ2-5	CASSLQETQYF	TGTGCCAGCAGCTTACAGGAGACCCAGTACTTC
.	TRBV6-2/TRBV6-3	few	TRBJ1-1	CASSYTPIIRGRMTEAFF	TGTGCCAGCAGTTACACCCCCATCATCCGGGGGAGGATGACTGAAGCTTTCTTT
.	TRBV14	few	TRBJ2-1	CASSPGNEQFF	TGTGCCAGCAGCCCAGGCAATGAGCAGTTCTTC
TRBD1	TRBV30	once	TRBJ1-1	CAWSGDRVAFF	TGTGCCTGGAGTGGAGACAGGGTAGCTTTCTTT
TRBD1	TRBV5-8	few	TRBJ1-4	CASSWGTATEKLFF	TGTGCCAGCAGCTGGGGGACAGCTACCGAAAAACTGTTTTTT
TRBD2	TRBV27	.	TRBJ2-5	CASSYSTGTSEKETQYF	TGTGCCAGCAGTTACTCTACCGGGACTAGCGAAAAAGAGACCCAGTACTTC
TRBD1	TRBV3-1/TRBV3-2	.	TRBJ1-1	CASRATGGRTEAFF	TGTGCCAGCAGGGCGACAGGGGGGAGAACTGAAGCTTTCTTT
TRBD1	TRBV28	.	TRBJ2-7	CASSLFGQAPYEQYF	TGTGCCAGCAGTTTATTTGGACAGGCCCCCTACGAGCAGTACTTC
TRBD2	TRBV19	.	TRBJ2-3	CASSSQSGREPDTQYF	TGTGCCAGTAGTAGTCAGAGCGGGAGAGAACCAGATACGCAGTATTTT
TRBD1	TRBV28	.	TRBJ2-7	CASSLTRLWTGGASSTFEQYF	TGTGCCAGCAGTTTGACCCGTTTATGGACAGGGGGAGCAAGCTCGACTTTCGAGCAGTACTTC
.	TRBV13	.	TRBJ1-5	CASSLGGRDQPQHF	TGTGCCAGCAGCCTGGGGGGGAGGGATCAGCCCCAGCATTTT
.	TRBV12-3/TRBV12-4	.	TRBJ2-1	CASRNVNEQFF	TGTGCCAGCAGAAACGTCAATGAGCAGTTCTTC
.	TRBV3-1/TRBV3-2	few	TRBJ1-1	CASSQGGPLNTEAFF	TGTGCCAGCAGCCAAGGTGGGCCCCTGAACACTGAAGCTTTCTTT